This T cell receptor (beta chain) was observed in a study of shared clonotypes between healthy human individuals. Replicate sorted-subset PCRs were loaded with about 0.2 ug DNA, 30,000 to 35,000 T cell genomes. Sequencing was performed with immunoSEQ multiplex PCR; in TCRdb, only in-frame clones are kept and a portion is missing. The sample has around 690,000 clones, around 91% seen once. In the case of this clone: In the same sample, other DNA sequences code for this CDR3.

Germline values: CDR1 SGDLS, CDR2 YYNGEE. This CDR3 region has 13 residues. The V gene end was trimmed by 4 bases and the J gene end by 6 bases; junction bases not matched to a gene: 6. The chain uses TRBV9 and TRBJ2-7, with 8 bases lining up with TRBD1. The source is a man between 18 and 35 years old in good health. Some clones in this sample may be carry-over from other donors' samples. The specimen sequenced was memory CD8+ T cells from PBMCs. Indicated subset: CD45RO+ cells pooled with CCR7-negative TemRA cells. The CDR3 spells CASSTRGRGEQYF. The DNA of the CDR3 is TGTGCCAGCAGCACCAGGGGGCGCGGCGAGCAGTACTTC.